The sequence of this T cell receptor (beta chain) was determined in a study of vaccination and CD4 T cells after COVID-19. Study summary: In culture, cells were exposed to overlapping spike peptides from SARS-CoV-2, HCoV-NL63, HCoV-OC43 and HCoV-229E.

Sample treatment: roughly 10-day PBMC culture with coronavirus spike peptide pools or control peptides (ViraFEST assay). The study's findings and limits: SARS-CoV-2-reactive clonotype medians increased from about 20 to 38, not significantly.

The CDR3 totals 13 residues. Germline V gives CDR1 MDHEN, CDR2 SYDVKM. V shed 3 bases and J shed 1 base, with 7 bases lying between them. Sequenced with the Oncomine TCR Beta short-read assay was DNA taken from cultured CD4+ T cells. TCRdb called the PCR reads again in MiXCR, with one record for every CDR3 protein. The sample has about 12,000 distinct CDR3 sequences, around 50% seen once. Comment on this clonotype: The antigen remains unidentified.

Sequenced sample: CD4+ T cells from blood, cultured in vitro. The gene calls are TRBV28 and TRBJ2-7; D might be TRBD1 or TRBD2, each matching 5 bases. This sequence originates from a human donor who had recovered from COVID-19. For the CDR3, the DNA is TGTGCCAGCAGTTTGAGGGGTTCCTACGAGCAGTACTTC. Its protein product is CASSLRGSYEQYF.